This T cell receptor beta chain emerged from a study of blood T cell repertoires in COVID-19. About the study: PBMCs, B-cell-depleted T cells, or T cells were the source of the cDNA or gDNA that made up the material.

Libraries were prepared by immunoSEQ multiplex PCR; TCRdb keeps only in-frame clonotypes and omits some of them. This sample has 400,000 to 450,000 clones, with 86% found just once. The J segment lost 2 bases and the V segment lost 8 bases, leaving 6 bases of the junction unmatched. This CDR3 has 14 residues. Germline assignment: CDR1 LNHDA and CDR2 SQIVND (reference sequence). The specimen sequenced was peripheral blood. The chain recombines TRBV19 with TRBJ1-3; 7 positions match TRBD1. The receptor's source is a woman aged 25 to 45 with active or convalescent COVID-19. The CDR3 sequence: CASGKQGPGNTIYF. The CDR3 nucleotides are TGTGCCAGTGGCAAACAGGGGCCTGGAAACACCATATATTTT.